The entry below describes one T cell receptor (beta chain). Assay used: immunoSEQ multiplex PCR; TCRdb lists only in-frame clones, some missing. The sample yields around 190,000 clones, 84% seen once. This specimen comes from a study of blood T cell repertoires in COVID-19. Unmatched junction bases numbered 10, after V lost 5 bases and J lost 8 bases. This CDR3 is 15 amino acids long. Germline lookup yields CDR1 SGHTA and CDR2 FQGNSA. This TCR was sampled from a human donor in a cohort sampled during active COVID-19. The V call is TRBV7-2, the J call TRBJ2-1; TRBD1 matches 9 bases. Sequences were obtained from peripheral blood. The CDR3 DNA sequence: TGTGCCAGCAGCGCCCGGGACAGGGAATGGGATGAGCAGTTCTTC. Its protein is CASSARDREWDEQFF.